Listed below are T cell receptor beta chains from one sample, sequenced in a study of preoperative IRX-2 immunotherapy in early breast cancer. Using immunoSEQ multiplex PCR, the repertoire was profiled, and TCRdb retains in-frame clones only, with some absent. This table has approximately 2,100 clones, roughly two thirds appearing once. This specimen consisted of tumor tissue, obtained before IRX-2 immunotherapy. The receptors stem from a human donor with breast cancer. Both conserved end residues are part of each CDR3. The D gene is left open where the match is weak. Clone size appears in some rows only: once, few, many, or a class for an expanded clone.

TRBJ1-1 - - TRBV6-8 TGTGCCAGCAACCCTGGGACGGTGAACACTGAAGCTTTCTTT CASNPGTVNTEAFF
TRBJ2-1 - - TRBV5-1 TGCGCCAGCAGCTTGTTATACTCCGGGGTTATTGAGCAGTTCTTC CASSLLYSGVIEQFF
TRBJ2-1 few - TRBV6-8 TGTGCCAGCAGTTACTCGGCAAGTAACAATGAGCAGTTCTTC CASSYSASNNEQFF
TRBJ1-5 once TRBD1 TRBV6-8 TGTGCCAGCAGTTCGACAGGGACGGTCTACAACAATCAGCCCCAGCATTTT CASSSTGTVYNNQPQHF
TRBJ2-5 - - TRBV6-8 TGTGCCAGCAGTTACTCGTTCAGCTCTGGGAAAGAGACCCAGTACTTC CASSYSFSSGKETQYF
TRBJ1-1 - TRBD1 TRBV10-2 TGCGCCAGCAAGGTCGAGGGGGCCGTAATAGGAGCTTTCTTT CASKVEGAVIGAFF
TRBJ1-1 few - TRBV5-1 TGCGCCAGCAGCTTGGCCCTGGGCCGTGGCACTGAAGCTTTCTTT CASSLALGRGTEAFF
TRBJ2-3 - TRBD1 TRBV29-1 TGCAGCGTTGATAGGCAGGGGGCGGGTACGCAGTATTTT CSVDRQGAGTQYF
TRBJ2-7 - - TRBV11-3 TGTGCCAGCAGCTTAGATGAGGACTTTCGCTGGCCCGAGCAGTACTTC CASSLDEDFRWPEQYF
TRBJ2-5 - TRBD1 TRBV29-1 TGCAGCGTTACCCTGACAGGGGAGAGGGAGACCCAGTACTTC CSVTLTGERETQYF